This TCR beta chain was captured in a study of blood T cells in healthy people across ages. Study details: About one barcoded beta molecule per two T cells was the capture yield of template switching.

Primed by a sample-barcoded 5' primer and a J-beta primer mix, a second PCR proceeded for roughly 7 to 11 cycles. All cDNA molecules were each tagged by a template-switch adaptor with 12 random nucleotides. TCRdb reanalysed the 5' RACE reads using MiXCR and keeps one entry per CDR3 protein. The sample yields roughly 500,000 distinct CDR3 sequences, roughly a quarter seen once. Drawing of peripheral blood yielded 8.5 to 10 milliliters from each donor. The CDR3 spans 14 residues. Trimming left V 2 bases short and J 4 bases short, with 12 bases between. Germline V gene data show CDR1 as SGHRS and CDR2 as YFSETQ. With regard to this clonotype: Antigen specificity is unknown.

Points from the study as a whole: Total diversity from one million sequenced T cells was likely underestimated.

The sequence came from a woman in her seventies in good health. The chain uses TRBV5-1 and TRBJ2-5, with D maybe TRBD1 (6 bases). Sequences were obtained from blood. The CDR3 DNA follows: TGCGCCAGCAGCTTCCGGGACATGGGAGAGACCCAGTACTTC. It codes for CASSFRDMGETQYF.